This T cell receptor beta chain appears in the sequencing data of a study of cytomegalovirus exposure and HLA in healthy donors. Overall study context: Earlier results showed approximately 120 million unique TCR beta sequences derived from about 179 million T cells. Findings and limits, study-wide: According to an earlier analysis, most TCR beta V segments yielded productive rearrangements about 90% or about 30% of the time. Three chains tied to CMV proved CMV antigen-specific in vitro.

At collection, donors were nominally healthy, but unrecorded immune exposures were probable. PCR involved 60 Vbeta and 13 Jbeta primers. Method: immunoSEQ multiplex PCR; TCRdb's copy keeps in-frame clones and lacks some. The table has 150,000 to 200,000 clones, around three quarters seen once. Turning to this clone: What it recognizes is unknown.

This CDR3 comprises 14 residues. Germline assignment: CDR1 MNHEY and CDR2 SVGAGI. V lost 5 bases and J lost 1; bases outside the gene matches: 3. The sample was PBMCs. The gene calls are TRBV6-5 and TRBJ1-1, with 8 nucleotides matching TRBD1. The sequence was obtained from a woman aged 45-65 years in good health and CMV-seronegative. Written as DNA, the CDR3 is TGTGCCAGCAGTGGGGACAGGCGGAACACTGAAGCTTTCTTT. Protein sequence: CASSGDRRNTEAFF.